This T cell receptor (beta chain) was identified in a study of long-term antiretroviral therapy in people with HIV. Study outcomes and limitations: Post-ART samples showed increased diversity that remained below transplant donor control levels. Clonal populations expanded prior to ART predominated within the repertoire at all time points.

Worth noting for this clone: Its matching antigen is unknown.

V lost 2 bases and J lost 8, with 13 bases in between. The CDR3 runs 13 residues. CDR1 is SGDLS, CDR2 YYNGEE, per germline. The assay used was immunoSEQ (version v3.0), run at survey level. The data were produced by immunoSEQ multiplex PCR, yet TCRdb's version contains in-frame clones alone and is incomplete. The sample comprises over 30,000 clones, roughly 80% of which are singletons, and just over 7% rests with the top ten. The rearrangement joins TRBV9 to TRBJ1-1; D unresolved. This TCR was sampled from a woman aged 45-60 years with HIV. Sequences were derived from unsorted PBMCs, sampled 2 years after starting antiretroviral therapy. The CDR3 bases are TGTGCCAGCAGCGTTCAGGATGAGGGCGAAGCTTTCTTT. It translates to CASSVQDEGEAFF.